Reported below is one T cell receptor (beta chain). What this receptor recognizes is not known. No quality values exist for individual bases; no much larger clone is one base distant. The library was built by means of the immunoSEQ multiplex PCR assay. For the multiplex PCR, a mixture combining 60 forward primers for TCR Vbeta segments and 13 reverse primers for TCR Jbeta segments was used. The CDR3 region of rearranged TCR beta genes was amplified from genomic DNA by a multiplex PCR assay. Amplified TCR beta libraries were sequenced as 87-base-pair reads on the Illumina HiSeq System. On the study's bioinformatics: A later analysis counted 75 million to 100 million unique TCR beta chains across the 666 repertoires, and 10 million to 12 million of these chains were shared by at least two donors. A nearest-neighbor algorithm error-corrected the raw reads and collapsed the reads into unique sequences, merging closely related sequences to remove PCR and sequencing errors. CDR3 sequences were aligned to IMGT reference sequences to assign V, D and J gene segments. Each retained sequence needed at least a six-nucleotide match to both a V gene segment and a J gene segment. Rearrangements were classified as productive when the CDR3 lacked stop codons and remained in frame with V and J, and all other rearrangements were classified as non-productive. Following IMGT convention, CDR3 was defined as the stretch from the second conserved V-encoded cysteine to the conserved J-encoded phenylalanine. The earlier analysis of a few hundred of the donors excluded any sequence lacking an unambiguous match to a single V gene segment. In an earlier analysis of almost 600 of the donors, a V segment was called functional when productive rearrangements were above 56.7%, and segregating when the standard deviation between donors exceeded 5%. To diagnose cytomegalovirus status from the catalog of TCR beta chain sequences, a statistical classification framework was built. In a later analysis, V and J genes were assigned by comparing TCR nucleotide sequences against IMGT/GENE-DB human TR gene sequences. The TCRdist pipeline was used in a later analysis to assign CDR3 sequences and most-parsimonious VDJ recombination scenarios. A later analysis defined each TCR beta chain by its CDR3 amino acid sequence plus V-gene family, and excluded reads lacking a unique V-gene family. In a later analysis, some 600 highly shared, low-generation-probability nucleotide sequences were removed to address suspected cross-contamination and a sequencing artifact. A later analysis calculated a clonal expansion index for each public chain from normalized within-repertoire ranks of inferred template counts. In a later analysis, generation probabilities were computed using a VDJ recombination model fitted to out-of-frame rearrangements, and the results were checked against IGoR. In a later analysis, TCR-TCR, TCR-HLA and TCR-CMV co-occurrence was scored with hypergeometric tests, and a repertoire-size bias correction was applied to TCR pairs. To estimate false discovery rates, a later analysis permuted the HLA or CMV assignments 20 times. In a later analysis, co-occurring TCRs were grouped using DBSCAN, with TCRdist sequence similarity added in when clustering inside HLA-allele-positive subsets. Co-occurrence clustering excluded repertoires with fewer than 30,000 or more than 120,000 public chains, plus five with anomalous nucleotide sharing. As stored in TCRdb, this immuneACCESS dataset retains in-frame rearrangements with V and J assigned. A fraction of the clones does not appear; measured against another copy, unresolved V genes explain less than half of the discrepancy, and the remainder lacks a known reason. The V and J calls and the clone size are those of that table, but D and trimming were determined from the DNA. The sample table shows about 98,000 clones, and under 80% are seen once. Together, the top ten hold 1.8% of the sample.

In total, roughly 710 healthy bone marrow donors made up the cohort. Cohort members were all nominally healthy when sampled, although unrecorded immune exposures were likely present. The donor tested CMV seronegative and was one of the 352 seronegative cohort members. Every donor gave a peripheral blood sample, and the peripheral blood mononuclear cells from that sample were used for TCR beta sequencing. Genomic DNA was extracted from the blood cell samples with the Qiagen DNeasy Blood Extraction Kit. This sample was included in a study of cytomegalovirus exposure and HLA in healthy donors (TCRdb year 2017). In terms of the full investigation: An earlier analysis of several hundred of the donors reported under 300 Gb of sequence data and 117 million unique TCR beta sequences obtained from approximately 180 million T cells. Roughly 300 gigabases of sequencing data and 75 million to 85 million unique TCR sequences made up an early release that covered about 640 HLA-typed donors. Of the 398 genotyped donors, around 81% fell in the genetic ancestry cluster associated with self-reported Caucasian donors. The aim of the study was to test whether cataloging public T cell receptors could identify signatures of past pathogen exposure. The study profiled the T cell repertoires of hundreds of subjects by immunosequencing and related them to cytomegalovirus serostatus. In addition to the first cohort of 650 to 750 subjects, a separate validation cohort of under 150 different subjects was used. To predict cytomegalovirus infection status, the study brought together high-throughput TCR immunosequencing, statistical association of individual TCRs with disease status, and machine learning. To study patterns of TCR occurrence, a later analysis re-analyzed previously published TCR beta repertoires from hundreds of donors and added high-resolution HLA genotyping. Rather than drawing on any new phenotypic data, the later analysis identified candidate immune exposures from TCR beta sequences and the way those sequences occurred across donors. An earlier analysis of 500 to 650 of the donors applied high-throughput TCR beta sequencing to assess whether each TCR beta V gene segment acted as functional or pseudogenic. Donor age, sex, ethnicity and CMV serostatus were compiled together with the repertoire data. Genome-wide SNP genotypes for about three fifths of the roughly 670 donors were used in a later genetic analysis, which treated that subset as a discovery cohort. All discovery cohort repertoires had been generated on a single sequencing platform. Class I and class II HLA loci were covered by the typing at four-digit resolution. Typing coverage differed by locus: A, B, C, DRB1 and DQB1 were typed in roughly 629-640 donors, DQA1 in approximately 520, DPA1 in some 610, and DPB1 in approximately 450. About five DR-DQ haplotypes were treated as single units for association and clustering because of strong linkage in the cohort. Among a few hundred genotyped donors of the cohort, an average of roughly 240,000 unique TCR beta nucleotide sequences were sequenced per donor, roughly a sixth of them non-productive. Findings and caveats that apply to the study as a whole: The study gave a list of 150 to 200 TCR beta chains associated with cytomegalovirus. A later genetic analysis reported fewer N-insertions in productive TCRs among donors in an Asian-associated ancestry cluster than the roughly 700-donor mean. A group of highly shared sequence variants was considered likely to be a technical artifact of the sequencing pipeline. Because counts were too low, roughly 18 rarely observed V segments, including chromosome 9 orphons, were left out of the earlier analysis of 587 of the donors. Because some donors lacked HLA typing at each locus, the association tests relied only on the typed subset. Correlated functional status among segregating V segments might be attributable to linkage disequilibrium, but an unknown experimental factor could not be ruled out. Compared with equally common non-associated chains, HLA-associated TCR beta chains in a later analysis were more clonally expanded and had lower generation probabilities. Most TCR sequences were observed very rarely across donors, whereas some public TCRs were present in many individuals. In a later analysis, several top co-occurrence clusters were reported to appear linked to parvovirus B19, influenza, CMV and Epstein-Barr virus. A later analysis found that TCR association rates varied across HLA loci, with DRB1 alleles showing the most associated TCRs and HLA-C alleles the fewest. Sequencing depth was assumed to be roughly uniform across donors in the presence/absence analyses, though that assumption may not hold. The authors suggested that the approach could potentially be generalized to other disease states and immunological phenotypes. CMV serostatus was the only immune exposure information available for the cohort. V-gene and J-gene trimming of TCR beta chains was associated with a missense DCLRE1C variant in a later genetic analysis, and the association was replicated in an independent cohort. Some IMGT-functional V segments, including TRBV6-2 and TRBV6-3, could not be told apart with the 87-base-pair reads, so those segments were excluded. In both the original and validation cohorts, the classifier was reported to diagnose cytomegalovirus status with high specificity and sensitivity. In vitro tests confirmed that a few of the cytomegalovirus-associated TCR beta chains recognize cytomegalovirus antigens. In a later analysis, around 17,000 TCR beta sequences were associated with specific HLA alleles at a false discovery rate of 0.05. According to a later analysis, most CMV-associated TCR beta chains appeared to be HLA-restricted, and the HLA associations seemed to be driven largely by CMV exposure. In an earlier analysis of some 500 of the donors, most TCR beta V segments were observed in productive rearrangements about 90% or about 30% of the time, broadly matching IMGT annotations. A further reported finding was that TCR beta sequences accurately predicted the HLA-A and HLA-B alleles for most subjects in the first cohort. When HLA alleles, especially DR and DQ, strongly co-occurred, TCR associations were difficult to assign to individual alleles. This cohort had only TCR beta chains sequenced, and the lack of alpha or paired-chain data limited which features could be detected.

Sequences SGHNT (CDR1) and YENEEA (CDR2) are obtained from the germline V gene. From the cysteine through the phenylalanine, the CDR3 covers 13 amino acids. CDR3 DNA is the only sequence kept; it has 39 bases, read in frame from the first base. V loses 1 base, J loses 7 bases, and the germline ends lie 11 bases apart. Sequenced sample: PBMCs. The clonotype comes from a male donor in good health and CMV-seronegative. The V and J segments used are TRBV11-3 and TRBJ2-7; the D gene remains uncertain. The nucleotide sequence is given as TGTGCCAGCAGCTTAGGGCCCCAGAGGGAGCAGTACTTC. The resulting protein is CASSLGPQREQYF.